The T cell receptor (beta chain) under discussion was sequenced for a study of T cell responses to AZD1222 COVID-19 vaccine. Concerning this clone itself: Its antigen remains unidentified.

The CDR3 length is 12 residues. Germline CDR1 and CDR2: WSHSY and SAAADI. The germline V and J ends were trimmed by 6 bases and 5 bases, with 5 bases remaining between them. Pooled together were second doses at about 4 or about 12 weeks. Study findings and constraints: The study identified only a handful of AZD1222 recipients as seropositive at baseline. Repertoire sampling occurred only after the peak T cell response. Nearly half of spike-specific TCRs reportedly target unmutated variant regions.

Method: immunoSEQ multiplex PCR; TCRdb's copy keeps in-frame clones and lacks some. The sample consists of roughly 95,000 clones, approximately 90% of them appearing once. The sample was peripheral blood, taken 28 days after the second AZD1222 dose. This chain connects TRBV10-2 to TRBJ1-6, with D unresolved. The TCR sequence derives from an adult who received the AZD1222 COVID-19 vaccine. CDR3 loop: CASSLNNSPLHF. CDR3 coding DNA: TGCGCCAGCAGCTTAAATAATTCACCCCTCCACTTT.